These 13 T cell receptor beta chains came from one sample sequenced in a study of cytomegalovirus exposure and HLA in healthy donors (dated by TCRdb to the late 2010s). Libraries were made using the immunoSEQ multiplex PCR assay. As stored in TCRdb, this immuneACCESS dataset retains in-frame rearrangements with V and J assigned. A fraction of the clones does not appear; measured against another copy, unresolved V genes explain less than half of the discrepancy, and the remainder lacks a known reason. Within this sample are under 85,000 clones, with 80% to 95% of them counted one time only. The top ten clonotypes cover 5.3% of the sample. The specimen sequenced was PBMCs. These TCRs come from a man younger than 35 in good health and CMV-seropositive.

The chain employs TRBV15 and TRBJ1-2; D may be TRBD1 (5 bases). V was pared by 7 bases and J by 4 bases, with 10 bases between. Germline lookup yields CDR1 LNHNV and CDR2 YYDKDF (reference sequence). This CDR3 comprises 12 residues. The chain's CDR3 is CATTAGGYGYTF. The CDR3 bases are TGTGCCACCACCGCCGGGGGCTATGGCTACACCTTC.

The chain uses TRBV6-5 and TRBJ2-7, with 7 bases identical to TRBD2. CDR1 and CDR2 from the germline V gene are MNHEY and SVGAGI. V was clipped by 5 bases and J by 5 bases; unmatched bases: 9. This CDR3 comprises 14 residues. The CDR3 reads CASSEREDVDEQYF. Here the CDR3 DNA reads TGTGCCAGCAGTGAACGGGAGGACGTGGACGAGCAGTACTTC.

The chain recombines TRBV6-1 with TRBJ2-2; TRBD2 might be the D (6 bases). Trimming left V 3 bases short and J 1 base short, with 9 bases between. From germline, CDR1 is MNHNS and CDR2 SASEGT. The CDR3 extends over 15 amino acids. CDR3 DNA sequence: TGTGCCAGCAGTGATGGGACTTTGAACACCGGGGAGCTGTTTTTT. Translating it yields CASSDGTLNTGELFF.

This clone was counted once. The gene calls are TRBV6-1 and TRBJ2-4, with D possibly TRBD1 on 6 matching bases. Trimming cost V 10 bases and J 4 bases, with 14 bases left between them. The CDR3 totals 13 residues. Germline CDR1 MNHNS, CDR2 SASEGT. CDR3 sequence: CATGEQGKNIQYF. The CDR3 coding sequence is TGTGCCACTGGAGAACAGGGTAAAAACATTCAGTACTTC.

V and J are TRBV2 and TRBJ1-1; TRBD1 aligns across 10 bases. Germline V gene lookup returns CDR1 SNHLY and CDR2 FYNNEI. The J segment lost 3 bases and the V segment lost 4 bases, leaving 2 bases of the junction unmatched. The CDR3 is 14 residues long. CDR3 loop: CASSGGQGYTEAFF. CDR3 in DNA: TGTGCCAGCAGTGGGGGACAGGGGTACACTGAAGCTTTCTTT.

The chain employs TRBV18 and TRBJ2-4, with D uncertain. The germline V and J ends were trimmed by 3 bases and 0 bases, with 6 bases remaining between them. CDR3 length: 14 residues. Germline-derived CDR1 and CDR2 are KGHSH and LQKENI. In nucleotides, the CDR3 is TGTGCCAGCTCACCGACACCAGCCAAAAACATTCAGTACTTC. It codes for CASSPTPAKNIQYF.

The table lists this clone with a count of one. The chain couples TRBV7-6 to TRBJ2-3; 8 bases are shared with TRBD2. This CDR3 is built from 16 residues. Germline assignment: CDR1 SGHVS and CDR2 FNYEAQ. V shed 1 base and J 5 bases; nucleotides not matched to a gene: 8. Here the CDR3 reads CASSLEGAGVQDTQYF. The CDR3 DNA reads TGTGCCAGCAGCTTAGAGGGAGCGGGAGTTCAAGATACGCAGTATTTT.

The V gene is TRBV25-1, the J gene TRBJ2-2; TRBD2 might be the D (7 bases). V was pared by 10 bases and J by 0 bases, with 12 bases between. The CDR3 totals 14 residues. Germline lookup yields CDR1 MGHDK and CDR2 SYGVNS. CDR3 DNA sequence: TGTGCCACCCGGGGGGACACGAACACCGGGGAGCTGTTTTTT. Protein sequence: CATRGDTNTGELFF.

In nucleotides, the CDR3 is TGCGCCAGCAGCCCCGGACAGGGGGGTGGCAATCAGCCCCAGCATTTT. Its protein product is CASSPGQGGGNQPQHF. The J gene is TRBJ1-5, the V gene TRBV5-1; 10 bases are shared with TRBD1. Germline V gene lookup returns CDR1 SGHRS and CDR2 YFSETQ. This CDR3 is built from 16 residues. After removal of 4 bases from V and 2 bases from J, the junction contained 6 bases not matched to a gene.

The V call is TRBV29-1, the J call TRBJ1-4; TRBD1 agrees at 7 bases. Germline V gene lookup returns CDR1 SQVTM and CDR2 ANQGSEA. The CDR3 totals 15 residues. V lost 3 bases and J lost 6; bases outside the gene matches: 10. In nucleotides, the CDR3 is TGCAGCGTTGAGGGTCGGGAGGGGGCATATGAAAAACTGTTTTTT. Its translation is CSVEGREGAYEKLFF. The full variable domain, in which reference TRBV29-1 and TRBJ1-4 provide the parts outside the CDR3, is SAVISQKPSRDICQRGTSLTIQCQVDSQVTMMFWYRQQPGQSLTLIATANQGSEATYESGFVIDKFPISRPNLTFSTLTVSNMSPEDSSIYLCSVEGREGAYEKLFFGSGTQLSVL.

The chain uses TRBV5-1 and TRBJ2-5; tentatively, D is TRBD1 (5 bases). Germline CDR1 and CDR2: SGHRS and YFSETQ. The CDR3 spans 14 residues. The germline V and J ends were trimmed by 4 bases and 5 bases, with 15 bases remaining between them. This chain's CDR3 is CASSPMGPEETQYF. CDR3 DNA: TGCGCCAGCAGCCCCATGGGGCCAGAGGAGACCCAGTACTTC. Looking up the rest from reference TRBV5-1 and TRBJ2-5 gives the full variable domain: KAGVTQTPRYLIKTRGQQVTLSCSPISGHRSVSWYQQTPGQGLQFLFEYFSETQRNKGNFPGRFSGRQFSNSRSEMNVSTLELGDSALYLCASSPMGPEETQYFGPGTRLLVL.

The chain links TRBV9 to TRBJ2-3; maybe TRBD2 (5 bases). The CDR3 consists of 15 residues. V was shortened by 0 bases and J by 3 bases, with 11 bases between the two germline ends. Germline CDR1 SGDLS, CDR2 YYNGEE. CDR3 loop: CASSVAEGVTDTQYF. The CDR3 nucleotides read TGTGCCAGCAGCGTAGCTGAGGGTGTGACAGATACGCAGTATTTT.

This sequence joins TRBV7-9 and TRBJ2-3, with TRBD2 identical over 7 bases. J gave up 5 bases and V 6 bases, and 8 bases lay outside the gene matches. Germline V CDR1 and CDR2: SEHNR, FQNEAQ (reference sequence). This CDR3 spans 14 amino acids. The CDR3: CASRYLGREDTQYF. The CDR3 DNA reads TGTGCCAGCAGGTATCTGGGGAGGGAAGATACGCAGTATTTT.